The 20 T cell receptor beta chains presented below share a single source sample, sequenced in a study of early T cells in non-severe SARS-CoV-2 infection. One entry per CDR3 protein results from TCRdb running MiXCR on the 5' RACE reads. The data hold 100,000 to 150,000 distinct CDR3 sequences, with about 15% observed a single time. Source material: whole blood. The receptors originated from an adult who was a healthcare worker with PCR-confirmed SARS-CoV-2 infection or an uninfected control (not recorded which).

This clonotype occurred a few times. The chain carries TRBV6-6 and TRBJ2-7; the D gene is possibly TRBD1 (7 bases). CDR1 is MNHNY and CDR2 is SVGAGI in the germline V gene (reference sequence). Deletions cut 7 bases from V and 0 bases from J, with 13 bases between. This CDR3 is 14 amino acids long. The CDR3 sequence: CASTQGGTSYEQYF. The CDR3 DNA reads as TGTGCCAGCACTCAGGGGGGCACCTCCTACGAGCAGTACTTC.

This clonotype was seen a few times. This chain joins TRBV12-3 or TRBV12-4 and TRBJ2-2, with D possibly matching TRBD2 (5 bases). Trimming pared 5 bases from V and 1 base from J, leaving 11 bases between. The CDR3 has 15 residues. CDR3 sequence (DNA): TGTGCCAGCAGTCCACTAGGCCTGAACACCGGGGAGCTGTTTTTT. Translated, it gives CASSPLGLNTGELFF.

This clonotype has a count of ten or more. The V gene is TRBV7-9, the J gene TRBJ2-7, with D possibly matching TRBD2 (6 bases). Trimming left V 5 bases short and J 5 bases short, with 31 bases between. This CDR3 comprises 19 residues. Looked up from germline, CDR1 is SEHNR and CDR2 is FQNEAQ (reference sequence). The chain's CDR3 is CASSPERGISQGGKHEQYF. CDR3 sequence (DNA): TGTGCCAGCAGCCCCGAGAGAGGGATTTCGCAGGGAGGCAAGCACGAGCAGTACTTC.

The CDR3 loop is CASSSPPPVSRRLMNTEAFF. CDR3 sequence (DNA): TGCGCCAGCAGCTCCCCACCCCCGGTTTCGAGACGACTCATGAACACTGAAGCTTTCTTT. The chain combines TRBV5-1 with TRBJ1-1, with no clear D. The CDR3 extends over 20 amino acids. V dropped 3 bases and J dropped 0 bases, with 27 bases sitting between them. Germline values: CDR1 SGHRS, CDR2 YFSETQ.

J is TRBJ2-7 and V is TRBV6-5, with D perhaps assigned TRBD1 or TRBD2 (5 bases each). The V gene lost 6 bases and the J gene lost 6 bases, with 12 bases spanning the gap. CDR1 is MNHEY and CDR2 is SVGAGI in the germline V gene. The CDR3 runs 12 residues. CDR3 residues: CASRYSGGEQYF. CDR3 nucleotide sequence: TGTGCCAGCAGGTACAGTGGGGGCGAGCAGTACTTC.

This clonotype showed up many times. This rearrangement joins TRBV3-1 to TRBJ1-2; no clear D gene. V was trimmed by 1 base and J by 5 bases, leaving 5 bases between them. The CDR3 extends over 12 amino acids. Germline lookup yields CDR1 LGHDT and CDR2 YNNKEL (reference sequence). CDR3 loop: CASSQAQYGYTF. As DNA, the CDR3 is TGTGCCAGCAGCCAAGCACAGTATGGCTACACCTTC.

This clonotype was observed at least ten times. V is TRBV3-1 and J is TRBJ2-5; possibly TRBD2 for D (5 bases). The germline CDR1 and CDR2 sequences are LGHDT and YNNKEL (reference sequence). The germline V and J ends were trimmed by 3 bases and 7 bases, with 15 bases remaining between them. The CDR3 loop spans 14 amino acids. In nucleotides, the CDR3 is TGTGCCAGCAGCCAGGATAGGGAGTTCCGGACCCAGTACTTC. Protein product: CASSQDREFRTQYF.

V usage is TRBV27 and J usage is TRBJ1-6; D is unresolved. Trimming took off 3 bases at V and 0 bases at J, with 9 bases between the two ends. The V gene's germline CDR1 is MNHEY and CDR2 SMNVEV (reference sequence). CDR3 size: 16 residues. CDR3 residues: CASSFRRSSYNSPLHF. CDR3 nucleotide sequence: TGTGCCAGCAGTTTCCGCAGAAGCTCCTATAATTCACCCCTCCACTTT.

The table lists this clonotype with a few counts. The CDR3 DNA reads as TGTGCCAGCAGCGTAGGAGGAGCGGGGGGTATCAACGAGCAGTACTTC. Protein sequence: CASSVGGAGGINEQYF. The genes are TRBV9 and TRBJ2-7, with TRBD2 matching over 9 bases. The J segment lost 5 bases and the V segment lost 0 bases, leaving 9 bases of the junction unmatched. Germline V gene data show CDR1 as SGDLS and CDR2 as YYNGEE. The CDR3 consists of 16 residues.

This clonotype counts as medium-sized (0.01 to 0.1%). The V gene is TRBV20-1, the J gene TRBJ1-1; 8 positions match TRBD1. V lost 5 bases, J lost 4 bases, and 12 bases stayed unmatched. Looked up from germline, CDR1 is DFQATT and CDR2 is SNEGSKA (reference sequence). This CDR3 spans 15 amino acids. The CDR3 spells CSAAPPIDRGTEAFF. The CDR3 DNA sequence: TGCAGTGCTGCCCCCCCTATAGACAGGGGCACTGAAGCTTTCTTT.

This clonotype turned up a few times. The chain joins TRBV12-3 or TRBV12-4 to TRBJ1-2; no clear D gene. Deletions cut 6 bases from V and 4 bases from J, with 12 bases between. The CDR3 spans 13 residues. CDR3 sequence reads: CASSPLLRYGYTF. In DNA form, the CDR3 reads TGTGCCAGCAGCCCCCTCCTGCGCTATGGCTACACCTTC.

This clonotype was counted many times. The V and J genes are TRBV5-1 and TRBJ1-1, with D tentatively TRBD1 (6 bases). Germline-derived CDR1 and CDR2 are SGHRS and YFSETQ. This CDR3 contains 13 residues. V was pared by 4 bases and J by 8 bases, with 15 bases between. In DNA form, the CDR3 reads TGCGCCAGCAGCATATTTGCCGGGACAGAAGCTTTCTTT. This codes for CASSIFAGTEAFF.

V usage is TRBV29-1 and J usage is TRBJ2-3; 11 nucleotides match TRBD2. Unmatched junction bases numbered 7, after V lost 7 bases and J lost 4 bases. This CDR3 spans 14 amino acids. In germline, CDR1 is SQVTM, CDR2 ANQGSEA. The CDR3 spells CSAAATSGADTQYF. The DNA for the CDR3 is TGCAGCGCAGCCGCGACTAGCGGGGCAGATACGCAGTATTTT.

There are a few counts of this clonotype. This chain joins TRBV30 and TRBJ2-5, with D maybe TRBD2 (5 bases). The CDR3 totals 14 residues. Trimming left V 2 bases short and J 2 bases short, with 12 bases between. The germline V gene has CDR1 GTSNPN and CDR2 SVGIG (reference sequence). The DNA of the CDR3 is TGTGCCTGGAGTCGAGACTACCTACAAGAGACCCAGTACTTC. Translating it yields CAWSRDYLQETQYF. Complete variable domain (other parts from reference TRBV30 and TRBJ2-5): SQTIHQWPATLVQPVGSPLSLECTVEGTSNPNLYWYRQAAGRGLQLLFYSVGIGQISSEVPQNLSASRPQDRQFILSSKKLLLSDSGFYLCAWSRDYLQETQYFGPGTRLLVL.

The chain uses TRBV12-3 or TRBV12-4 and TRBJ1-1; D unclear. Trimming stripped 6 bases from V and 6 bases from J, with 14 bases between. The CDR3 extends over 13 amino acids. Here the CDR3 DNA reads TGTGCCAGCAGCCAAGGCGGGAGCGCTGAAGCTTTCTTT. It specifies CASSQGGSAEAFF.

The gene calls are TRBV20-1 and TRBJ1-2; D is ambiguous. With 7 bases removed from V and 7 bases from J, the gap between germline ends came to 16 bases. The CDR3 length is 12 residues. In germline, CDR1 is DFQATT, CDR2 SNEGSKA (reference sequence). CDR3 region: CSDTQAGVGYTF. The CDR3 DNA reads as TGCAGTGATACCCAGGCGGGAGTTGGCTACACCTTC.

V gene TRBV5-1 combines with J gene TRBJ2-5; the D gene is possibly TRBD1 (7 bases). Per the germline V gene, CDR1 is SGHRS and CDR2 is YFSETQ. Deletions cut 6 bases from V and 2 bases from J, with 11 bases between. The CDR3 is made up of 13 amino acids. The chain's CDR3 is CASTQGGQETQYF. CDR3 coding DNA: TGCGCCAGCACTCAGGGGGGACAAGAGACCCAGTACTTC. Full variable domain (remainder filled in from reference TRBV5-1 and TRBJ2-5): KAGVTQTPRYLIKTRGQQVTLSCSPISGHRSVSWYQQTPGQGLQFLFEYFSETQRNKGNFPGRFSGRQFSNSRSEMNVSTLELGDSALYLCASTQGGQETQYFGPGTRLLVL.

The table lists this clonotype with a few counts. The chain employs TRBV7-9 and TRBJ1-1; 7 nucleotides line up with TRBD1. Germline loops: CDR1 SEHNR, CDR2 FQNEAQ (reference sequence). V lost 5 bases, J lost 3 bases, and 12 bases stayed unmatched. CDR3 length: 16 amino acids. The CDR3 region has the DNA TGTGCCAGCAGCCTATCAGGGGGTGCGGGTTACACTGAAGCTTTCTTT. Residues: CASSLSGGAGYTEAFF.

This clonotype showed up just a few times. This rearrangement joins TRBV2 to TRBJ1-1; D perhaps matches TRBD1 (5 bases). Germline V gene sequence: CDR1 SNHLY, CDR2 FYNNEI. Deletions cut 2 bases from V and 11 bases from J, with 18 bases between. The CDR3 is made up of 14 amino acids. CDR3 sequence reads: CASSESRSKGRAFF. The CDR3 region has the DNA TGTGCCAGCAGTGAATCGAGGTCGAAGGGGAGGGCTTTCTTT.

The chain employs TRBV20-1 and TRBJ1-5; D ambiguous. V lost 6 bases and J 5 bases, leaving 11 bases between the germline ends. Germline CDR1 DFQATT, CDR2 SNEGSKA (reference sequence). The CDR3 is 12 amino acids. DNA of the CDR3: TGCAGTGCGGGAGAGCATCATCAGCCCCAGCATTTT. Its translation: CSAGEHHQPQHF.